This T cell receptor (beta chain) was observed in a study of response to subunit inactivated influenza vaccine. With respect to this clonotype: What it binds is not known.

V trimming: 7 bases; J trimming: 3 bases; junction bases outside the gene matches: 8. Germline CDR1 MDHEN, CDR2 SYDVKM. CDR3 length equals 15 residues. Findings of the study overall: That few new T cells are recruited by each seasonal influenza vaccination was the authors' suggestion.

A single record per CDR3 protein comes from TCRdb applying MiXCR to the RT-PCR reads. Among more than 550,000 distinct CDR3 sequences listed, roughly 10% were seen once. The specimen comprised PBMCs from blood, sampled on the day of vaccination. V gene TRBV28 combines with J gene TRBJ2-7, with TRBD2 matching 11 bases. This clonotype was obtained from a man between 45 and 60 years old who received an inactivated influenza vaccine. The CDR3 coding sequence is TGTGCCAGCACCACCCTCACTAGCGGGGGCTACGAGCAGTACTTC. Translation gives CASTTLTSGGYEQYF.